The clone carrying this T cell receptor beta chain was detected a few times. Its antigen remains unidentified. The source of the sample is a study of memory B cells and T cells in multiple sclerosis. Separate sequencing covered autoproliferating (CFSE-dim) and non-proliferating (CFSE-high) T cells from stimulus-free culture. Replicate wells were pooled after roughly 7 days of stimulus-free culture of about 47 million CFSE-labeled PBMCs. The CDR3 length is 13 residues. Per the germline V gene, CDR1 is SGHTA and CDR2 is FQGNSA. V was trimmed by 5 bases and J by 2 bases, leaving 10 bases between them. The data were produced by immunoSEQ multiplex PCR, yet TCRdb's version contains in-frame clones alone and is incomplete. The table lists about 32,000 clones, about 83% of them singletons.

The rearrangement joins TRBV7-2 to TRBJ2-7; tentatively, D is TRBD1 (5 bases). The TCR sequence derives from a human donor with multiple sclerosis. Sequences were obtained from PBMCs from blood kept in culture. CDR3 coding DNA: TGTGCCAGCAGCCTCAGGGTTCCCTACGAGCAGTACTTC. This codes for CASSLRVPYEQYF.